These 11 T cell receptor beta chains were sequenced from one sample in a study of T cells in Graves' hyperthyroidism and ophthalmopathy. Regions amplified from RNA transcripts were the TCR beta CDR3 regions. The primer set for the first-round RT-PCR of the TCR CDR3 was HTBI. MiXCR, applied by TCRdb to the multiplex PCR reads, yields one record per CDR3 protein. Here the sample spans roughly 630,000 distinct CDR3 sequences, about 15% being singletons. The sequencing sample was made of blood. These receptors originate from a woman aged 30 to 39 with Graves' hyperthyroidism.

This chain joins TRBV24-1 and TRBJ2-3; possible D gene TRBD2, 5 bases. This CDR3 contains 13 residues. V gave up 7 bases and J gave up 9 bases, with 16 bases separating them. CDR1 is KGHDR, CDR2 SFDVKD, per germline. The CDR3 region is CATSHRARRTQYF. DNA of the CDR3: TGTGCCACCAGCCACCGGGCCCGGAGGACGCAGTATTTT.

This clonotype has just a few counts. The genes are TRBV14 and TRBJ2-7, with 14 bases that match TRBD2. Germline CDR1 and CDR2: SGHDN and FVKESK. The CDR3 loop spans 16 amino acids. Trimming cost V 2 bases and J 7 bases; bases outside gene matches: 7. CDR3 sequence reads: CASSQMGLAGAKEQYF. The CDR3 nucleotides are TGTGCCAGCAGCCAAATGGGACTAGCGGGAGCCAAGGAGCAGTACTTC.

The chain couples TRBV7-2 to TRBJ2-2; 7 bases match TRBD1. V lost 1 base to trimming and J lost 7 bases; unmatched junction nucleotides: 6. The germline V gene has CDR1 SGHTA and CDR2 FQGNSA. The CDR3 is 15 residues long. Here the CDR3 DNA reads TGTGCCAGCAGCTTAGAGGGGGCGCGCGTCGGGGAGCTGTTTTTT. This encodes CASSLEGARVGELFF.

This clonotype was recorded a few times. The V call is TRBV12-3 or TRBV12-4, the J call TRBJ1-6, with unresolved D. V gave up 6 bases and J gave up 0 bases, with 9 bases separating them. The CDR3 runs to 15 residues. CDR3 sequence: CASRVLSSYNSPLHF. Written as DNA, the CDR3 is TGTGCCAGCAGGGTACTAAGCTCCTATAATTCACCCCTCCACTTT.

Concerning this clonotype: A single base separates this from a much larger clone, so it may be a read error. The DNA for the CDR3 is TGTGCCAGCTCAACCGGGTCAGGGGGGATGAACACTGAAGCTTTCTTT. It translates to CASSTGSGGMNTEAFF. The chain links TRBV18 to TRBJ1-1, with 7 bases lining up with TRBD1. Trimming at V came to 5 bases and at J to 0 bases, leaving 9 bases not matched to a gene. The CDR3 has 16 residues. Looked up from germline, CDR1 is KGHSH and CDR2 is LQKENI.

This clonotype was counted between two and nine times. The chain couples TRBV6-1 to TRBJ2-3, with D unclear. The germline CDR1 and CDR2 sequences are MNHNS and SASEGT. The CDR3 length is 12 residues. Between the trimmed V and J ends, which lost 10 bases and 2 bases, there was a span of 10 bases. For the CDR3, the DNA is TGTGCCACCACCGACCCCACAGATACGCAGTATTTT. Protein product: CATTDPTDTQYF.

As for this clonotype: A read error may explain this, as a much larger clone is one base away. The chain joins TRBV30 to TRBJ2-7; 8 bases align to TRBD2. Germline V gene sequence: CDR1 GTSNPN, CDR2 SVGIG (reference sequence). This CDR3 is built from 14 residues. DNA for the CDR3: TGTGCCCGGAGTCGGGTAGCGGGATGGGGCGAGCAGTACTTC. Its translation: CARSRVAGWGEQYF.

As for this clonotype: One base away lies a much larger clone, so this may be a sequencing read error. This chain links TRBV12-3 or TRBV12-4 with TRBJ2-4; D remains unclear. This CDR3 contains 14 residues. The DNA of the CDR3 is TGTGCCGGCAGTCCGACTGGAGCCAAAAACATTCAGTACTTC. Its translation: CAGSPTGAKNIQYF.

This clonotype was seen ten or more times. A much bigger clone sits one base away, suggesting this may be a read error. This chain joins TRBV2 and TRBJ1-1; the D gene is possibly TRBD1 (5 bases). The germline gives CDR1 SNHLY, CDR2 FYNNEI. The V end was cut by 6 bases, the J end by 1 base, with 9 bases between. This CDR3 contains 13 residues. CDR3 in amino acids: CASSRQRNTEAFF. The CDR3 coding sequence is TGTGCCAGCAGCCGACAGCGGAACACTGAAGCTTTCTTT.

In its sample, this clonotype was seen many times. V and J are TRBV6-1 and TRBJ2-1; TRBD1 matches at 8 bases. Per germline, CDR1 MNHNS and CDR2 SASEGT. The V gene end was trimmed by 7 bases and the J gene end by 5 bases; junction bases not matched to a gene: 7. CDR3 length: 14 residues. DNA for the CDR3: TGTGCCAGCAAAAGGGGGACAGGTCACAATGAGCAGTTCTTC. Amino acid sequence: CASKRGTGHNEQFF.

The rearrangement links TRBV4-3 to TRBJ2-5; unclear D gene. Trimming stripped 0 bases from V and 0 bases from J, with 8 bases between. This CDR3 is built from 15 residues. The V gene's germline CDR1 is LGHNA and CDR2 YSLEER. The CDR3 DNA reads as TGCGCCAGCAGCCAAGATTACGGCCACCAAGAGACCCAGTACTTC. Encoded protein: CASSQDYGHQETQYF.